One and the same sample provided the 16 T cell receptor beta chains below, sequenced in a study of patients and donors after allogeneic stem cell transplantation. Each CDR3 protein is one row after TCRdb ran MiXCR on the RT-PCR reads. The table records about a million distinct CDR3 sequences, roughly 18% of them present only once. Sequencing used blood, either unsorted or a sorted T cell fraction (not recorded which). These TCRs come from a human donor who was either an allogeneic HSCT recipient or a stem cell or donor lymphocyte infusion donor (not recorded which). It is not recorded whose cells these are; they may come from a transplant donor.

This clonotype was observed at least ten times. The rearrangement links TRBV12-3 or TRBV12-4 to TRBJ1-1; tentatively, D is TRBD1 (6 bases). Trimming left V 6 bases short and J 1 base short, with 9 bases between. This CDR3 region has 13 residues. Written as DNA, the CDR3 is TGTGCCAGCAGCTGGACAGCGAACACTGAAGCTTTCTTT. It is translated as CASSWTANTEAFF.

The V call is TRBV7-3, the J call TRBJ2-3; 10 nucleotides agree with TRBD2. This CDR3 is built from 15 residues. Germline-derived CDR1 and CDR2 are SGHTA and FQGTGA. The trim removed 3 bases at V and 3 bases at J, leaving 3 bases unmatched. The CDR3 protein is CASSFLAGETDTQYF. DNA for the CDR3: TGTGCCAGCAGCTTCCTAGCGGGAGAGACAGATACGCAGTATTTT. The full variable domain, rest sourced from reference TRBV7-3 and TRBJ2-3, is GAGVSQTPSNKVTEKGKYVELRCDPISGHTALYWYRQSLGQGPEFLIYFQGTGAADDSGLPNDRFFAVRPEGSVSTLKIQRTERGDSAVYLCASSFLAGETDTQYFGPGTRLTVL.

This clonotype was counted many times. The gene calls are TRBV29-1 and TRBJ1-1, with 8 bases lining up with TRBD1. CDR3 length equals 14 residues. The germline gives CDR1 SQVTM, CDR2 ANQGSEA. Trimming cost V 7 bases and J 0 bases; bases outside gene matches: 7. CDR3 nucleotide sequence: TGCAGCGCCGCAGGGGGCCGGATGAACACTGAAGCTTTCTTT. It is translated as CSAAGGRMNTEAFF.

The gene calls are TRBV21-1 and TRBJ1-5. TRBV21-1 is noted as a pseudogene. The CDR3 spans 13 residues. In nucleotides, the CDR3 is TGTGCCAGCAGCAAAGGGACCCTTCAGCCCCAGCATTTT. The encoded protein is CASSKGTLQPQHF.

The table lists this clonotype with many counts. V usage is TRBV29-1 and J usage is TRBJ2-3; 9 bases line up with TRBD2. Germline trimming cut 4 bases from V and 4 bases from J; bases unmatched to any gene: 6. This CDR3 spans 14 amino acids. In germline, CDR1 is SQVTM, CDR2 ANQGSEA. CDR3 in DNA: TGCAGCGTTGCTCTAGCGGGAAAGTCAGATACGCAGTATTTT. Translated: CSVALAGKSDTQYF.

V usage is TRBV15 and J usage is TRBJ2-1; 9 nucleotides align to TRBD1. Germline CDR1 and CDR2: LNHNV and YYDKDF (reference sequence). Trimming took 5 bases from V and 3 from J; bases not matched to a gene: 5. The CDR3 extends over 15 amino acids. Here the CDR3 DNA reads TGTGCCACCAGCCGGAGGACAGGGGTCTACAATGAGCAGTTCTTC. Its protein is CATSRRTGVYNEQFF.

The gene calls are TRBV19 and TRBJ1-6, with D uncertain. Germline-derived CDR1 and CDR2 are LNHDA and SQIVND (reference sequence). CDR3 length: 14 amino acids. V dropped 4 bases and J dropped 14 bases, with 18 bases sitting between them. The chain's CDR3 is CASSSDDIPWTLHF. The CDR3, as DNA: TGTGCCAGTAGTAGTGATGACATTCCCTGGACCCTCCACTTT.

This CDR3 reads CASSQQLIRYGYTF. As DNA, the CDR3 is TGTGCCAGCAGCCAACAACTCATCCGCTATGGCTACACCTTC. The chain carries TRBV4-2 and TRBJ1-2; no reliable D call. Germline CDR1 is LGHNA and CDR2 is YNFKEQ. This CDR3 is 14 amino acids long. Trimming shortened V by 2 bases and J by 4 bases, and 11 bases separated the two germline ends.

In this sample, this clonotype turned up a few times. The V gene is TRBV12-5, the J gene TRBJ1-1, with D tentatively TRBD1 (5 bases). CDR3 length: 15 residues. Germline assignment: CDR1 LGHNT and CDR2 FRNRAP. V was clipped by 0 bases and J by 0 bases, with 8 bases between them. CDR3 nucleotides: TGTGCTAGTGGTTTGGTTGGGGGGATGAACACTGAAGCTTTCTTT. It codes for CASGLVGGMNTEAFF. The full variable domain, completed using reference TRBV12-5 and TRBJ1-1, is DARVTQTPRHKVTEMGQEVTMRCQPILGHNTVFWYRQTMMQGLELLAYFRNRAPLDDSGMPKDRFSAEMPDATLATLKIQPSEPRDSAVYFCASGLVGGMNTEAFFGQGTRLTVV.

This chain joins TRBV5-1 and TRBJ1-2; tentatively, D is TRBD1 (6 bases). The CDR3 totals 15 residues. Germline V gene data show CDR1 as SGHRS and CDR2 as YFSETQ. Trimming took 4 bases from V and 4 from J, leaving 17 bases between them. CDR3: CASSTSKTGSYGYTF. The CDR3 nucleotides are TGCGCCAGCAGCACCAGTAAGACAGGATCCTATGGCTACACCTTC.

This chain joins TRBV20-1 and TRBJ1-1; possibly TRBD1 for D (5 bases). The V and J ends lost 5 bases and 7 bases respectively, with 17 bases between them. In germline, CDR1 is DFQATT, CDR2 SNEGSKA (reference sequence). This CDR3 has 13 residues. The CDR3 is CSAAAGLVFEAFF. The CDR3 DNA sequence: TGCAGTGCTGCCGCGGGACTTGTCTTTGAAGCTTTCTTT.

V is TRBV7-8 and J is TRBJ1-2, with D possibly matching TRBD1 (5 bases). V lost 0 bases, J lost 8 bases, and 28 bases lay in between. Germline V gene lookup returns CDR1 SGHVS and CDR2 FQNEAQ. CDR3 length: 19 amino acids. CDR3 region: CASSLAYRPGGGSARGYTF. The CDR3, as DNA: TGTGCCAGCAGCTTAGCGTACCGTCCTGGTGGGGGGTCGGCGAGGGGCTACACCTTC.

The chain couples TRBV27 to TRBJ2-5; 7 bases line up with TRBD2. CDR1 MNHEY and CDR2 SMNVEV come from the germline V gene (reference sequence). V was clipped by 2 bases and J by 1 base; unmatched bases: 4. There are 15 residues in the CDR3. The DNA for the CDR3 is TGTGCCAGCAGTTTACGTTGGGAGGGCCAAGAGACCCAGTACTTC. It specifies CASSLRWEGQETQYF.

The chain links TRBV27 to TRBJ2-7, with TRBD2 identical over 14 bases. This CDR3 has 16 amino acids. Germline V gene sequence: CDR1 MNHEY, CDR2 SMNVEV (reference sequence). J was trimmed by 3 bases and V by 2 bases; bases with no gene match: 3. The CDR3 spells CASSLTGLAGGYEQYF. Here the CDR3 DNA reads TGTGCCAGCAGTTTAACCGGACTAGCGGGAGGCTACGAGCAGTACTTC.

V gene TRBV2 combines with J gene TRBJ2-7; D is uncertain. The germline V gene encodes CDR1 SNHLY and CDR2 FYNNEI. V lost 11 bases and J 3 bases, leaving 17 bases between the germline ends. CDR3 length: 13 residues. The CDR3 DNA reads TGTGCCTTCAAAGCAGAAAATCTCTACGAGCAGTACTTC. Translation gives CAFKAENLYEQYF. Based on the CDR3 plus reference TRBV2 and TRBJ2-7, the full variable domain is EPEVTQTPSHQVTQMGQEVILRCVPISNHLYFYWYRQILGQKVEFLVSFYNNEISEKSEIFDDQFSVERPDGSNFTLKIRSTKLEDSAMYFCAFKAENLYEQYFGPGTRLTVT.

At least ten counts were recorded for this clonotype. This chain uses TRBV5-1 with TRBJ2-3; no firm D call. The V gene lost 4 bases and the J gene lost 3 bases, with 9 bases spanning the gap. This CDR3 comprises 13 residues. The germline gives CDR1 SGHRS, CDR2 YFSETQ. The CDR3 spells CASSTDGTDTQYF. The CDR3 DNA follows: TGCGCCAGCAGCACGGACGGTACAGATACGCAGTATTTT.